The source of this T cell receptor (beta chain) is a study of shared clonotypes between healthy human individuals. Clones were read by immunoSEQ multiplex PCR, and TCRdb kept only the in-frame ones, dropping some. Here the sample spans roughly 2.1 million clones, around 93% being singletons. Trimming left V 5 bases short and J 8 bases short, with 13 bases between. CDR3 length: 13 amino acids. From germline, CDR1 is SEHNR and CDR2 FQNEAQ (reference sequence). Terminally differentiated effector memory CD45RA+ cells were excluded by CCR7 positive selection of CD45RO-negative cells. This TCR was recovered from a man between 18 and 35 years old in good health. Some clones in this sample may be carry-over from other donors' samples. The chain is built from TRBV7-9 and TRBJ2-1, with D uncertain. The sequencing input was naive CD8+ T cells from PBMCs. CDR3 amino acids: CASSPRTSDEQFF. The DNA for the CDR3 is TGTGCCAGCAGCCCCCGTACGAGTGATGAGCAGTTCTTC. Full variable domain (missing parts from reference TRBV7-9 and TRBJ2-1): DTGVSQNPRHKITKRGQNVTFRCDPISEHNRLYWYRQTLGQGPEFLTYFQNEAQLEKSRLLSDRFSAERPKGSFSTLEIQRTEQGDSAMYLCASSPRTSDEQFFGPGTRLTVL.